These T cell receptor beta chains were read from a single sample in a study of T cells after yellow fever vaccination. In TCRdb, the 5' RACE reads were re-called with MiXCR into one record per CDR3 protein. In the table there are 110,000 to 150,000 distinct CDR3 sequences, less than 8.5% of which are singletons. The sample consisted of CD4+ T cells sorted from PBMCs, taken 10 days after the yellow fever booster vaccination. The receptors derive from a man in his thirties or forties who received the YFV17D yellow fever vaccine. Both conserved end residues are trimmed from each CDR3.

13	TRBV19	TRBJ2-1	ASSPVGTGYNEQF
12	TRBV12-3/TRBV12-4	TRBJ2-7	ASSSRQGSYEQY
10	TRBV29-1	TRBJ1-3	SGQEPGNTIY
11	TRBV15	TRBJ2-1	ATRAGGPNEQF
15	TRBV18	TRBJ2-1	ASSPTFVGQLHNEQF
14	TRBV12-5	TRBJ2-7	ASGLTQGLPLHEQY
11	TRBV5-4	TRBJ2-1	ASGLGSYNEQF
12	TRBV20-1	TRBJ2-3	SAPPGPRTDTQY
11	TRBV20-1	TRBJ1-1	SAGRTGLTEAF
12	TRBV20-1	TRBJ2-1	SAQLAGKVNEQF
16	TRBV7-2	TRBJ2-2	ASSLAPPTEIYTGELF
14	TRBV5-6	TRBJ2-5	ASSPSLTEVQETQY
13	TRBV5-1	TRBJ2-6	ASSWDTSGANVLT
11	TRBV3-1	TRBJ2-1	ASSPDGQSEQF
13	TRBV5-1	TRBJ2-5	ASSPSRGVGETQY
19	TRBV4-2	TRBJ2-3	ASSQVKGTGGRDRVADTQY